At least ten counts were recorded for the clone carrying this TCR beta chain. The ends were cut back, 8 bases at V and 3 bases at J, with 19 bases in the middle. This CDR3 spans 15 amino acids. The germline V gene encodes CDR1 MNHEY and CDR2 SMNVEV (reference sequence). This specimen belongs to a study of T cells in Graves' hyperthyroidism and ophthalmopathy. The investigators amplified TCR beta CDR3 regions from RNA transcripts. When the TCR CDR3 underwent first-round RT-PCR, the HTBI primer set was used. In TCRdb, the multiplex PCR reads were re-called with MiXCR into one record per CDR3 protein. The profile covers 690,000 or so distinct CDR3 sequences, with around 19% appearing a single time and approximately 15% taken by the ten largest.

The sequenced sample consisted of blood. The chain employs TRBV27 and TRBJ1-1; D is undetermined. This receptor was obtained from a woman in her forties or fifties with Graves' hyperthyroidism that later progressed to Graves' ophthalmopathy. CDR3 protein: CASGFPSDGDTEAFF. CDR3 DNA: TGTGCCAGCGGATTCCCCTCGGACGGGGACACTGAAGCTTTCTTT.